The 25 T cell receptor beta chains below come from one sample, sequenced in a study of blood T cell repertoires in COVID-19. Using immunoSEQ multiplex PCR, the repertoire was profiled, and TCRdb retains in-frame clones only, with some absent. The sample has under 200,000 clones; 84% are singletons. Sequencing was carried out using peripheral blood. The receptor source for this set is a man aged 40-50 years who had recovered from COVID-19.

The rearrangement links TRBV10-3 to TRBJ1-1; 7 bases match TRBD1. The CDR3 runs 14 residues. Trimming at V came to 4 bases and at J to 1 base, leaving 3 bases not matched to a gene. CDR1 ENHRY and CDR2 SYGVKD come from the germline V gene. The CDR3 bases are TGTGCCATCAGTGCGACAGGGAGGAACACTGAAGCTTTCTTT. This gives the protein CAISATGRNTEAFF.

The rearrangement uses TRBV19 and TRBJ2-3; TRBD1 matches 7 bases. Germline CDR1 is LNHDA and CDR2 is SQIVND (reference sequence). This CDR3 contains 17 residues. Unmatched junction bases numbered 13, after V lost 2 bases and J lost 5 bases. Here the CDR3 DNA reads TGTGCCAGTAGTATATATGCCGGGACAGCGAGGGTAGATACGCAGTATTTT. It translates to CASSIYAGTARVDTQYF.

The chain combines TRBV3-1 (or the pseudogene TRBV3-2) with TRBJ2-2; D call uncertain. CDR3 size: 14 residues. The V and J ends lost 4 bases and 4 bases respectively, with 10 bases between them. Germline V lookup: CDR1 LGHDT, CDR2 YNNKEL (reference sequence). The CDR3 sequence: CASSLGAGTGELFF. CDR3 in DNA: TGTGCCAGCAGCCTGGGCGCCGGCACCGGGGAGCTGTTTTTT.

The J gene is TRBJ2-7, the V gene TRBV5-4, with 10 bases aligning to TRBD1. Germline V gene lookup returns CDR1 SGHNT and CDR2 YYREEE (reference sequence). V lost 2 bases and J lost 5; bases outside the gene matches: 7. This CDR3 contains 15 residues. The CDR3 loop is CASSFSPGQGNEQYF. The CDR3 DNA is TGTGCCAGCAGCTTCTCACCGGGACAGGGGAACGAGCAGTACTTC.

The rearrangement uses TRBV30 and TRBJ2-7; D uncertain. This CDR3 contains 13 residues. Germline-derived CDR1 and CDR2 are GTSNPN and SVGIG (reference sequence). V was clipped by 2 bases and J by 3 bases, with 11 bases between them. The CDR3 nucleotides read TGTGCCTGGAGTTTCCGCGAGTACTACGAGCAGTACTTC. Protein sequence: CAWSFREYYEQYF.

The CDR3 nucleotides read TGTGCCAGTCTCCCTGGGGGGGGGAACACCGGGGAGCTGTTTTTT. Translated, it gives CASLPGGGNTGELFF. The rearrangement uses TRBV19 and TRBJ2-2, with 7 bases that match TRBD2. V lost 8 bases, J lost 1 base, and 7 bases stayed unmatched. The germline CDR1 and CDR2 sequences are LNHDA and SQIVND (reference sequence). This CDR3 comprises 15 residues.

The chain uses TRBV19 and TRBJ2-3, with 10 nucleotides matching TRBD2. The V segment lost 3 bases and the J segment 6 bases; nucleotides outside the gene matches: 6. The CDR3 spans 15 residues. CDR1 LNHDA and CDR2 SQIVND come from the germline V gene (reference sequence). The CDR3 sequence: CASSISSGSPDTQYF. The CDR3 coding sequence is TGTGCCAGTAGTATTTCTAGCGGGAGCCCCGATACGCAGTATTTT.

This chain links TRBV27 with TRBJ2-1; D unresolved. Between the trimmed V and J ends, which lost 2 bases and 0 bases, there was a span of 14 bases. CDR1 is MNHEY, CDR2 SMNVEV, per germline (reference sequence). The CDR3 has 17 amino acids. The CDR3 sequence: CASSLVRLKYSYNEQFF. The CDR3 coding sequence is TGTGCCAGCAGTTTAGTGCGCTTGAAGTACTCCTACAATGAGCAGTTCTTC.

The V and J genes are TRBV25-1 and TRBJ2-7; D is uncertain. This CDR3 comprises 14 residues. The V and J ends lost 1 base and 1 base respectively, with 8 bases between them. Per the germline V gene, CDR1 is MGHDK and CDR2 is SYGVNS. CDR3 in DNA: TGTGCCAGCAGTGAATTCGGTCTATCCTACGAGCAGTACTTC. Its protein is CASSEFGLSYEQYF.

The CDR3 nucleotides read TGTGCCAGCAGTTACTCGGTTAGAGGAAATCAGCCCCAGCATTTT. Protein product: CASSYSVRGNQPQHF. The chain links TRBV6-6 to TRBJ1-5; D not certain. CDR3 length: 15 amino acids. Trimming took 0 bases from V and 4 from J, leaving 10 bases between them. CDR1 and CDR2 (germline): MNHNY, SVGAGI (reference sequence).

The V call is TRBV3-1 (or the pseudogene TRBV3-2), the J call TRBJ1-1, with D possibly being TRBD1 (5 bases). This CDR3 comprises 14 residues. CDR1 is LGHDT and CDR2 is YNNKEL in the germline V gene (reference sequence). The V gene lost 0 bases and the J gene lost 4 bases, with 9 bases spanning the gap. The DNA for the CDR3 is TGTGCCAGCAGCCAAGATCGAAGGGGCACTGAAGCTTTCTTT. It codes for CASSQDRRGTEAFF.

The chain joins TRBV2 to TRBJ1-6, with D tentatively TRBD1 (5 bases). The CDR3 is 13 amino acids. CDR1 and CDR2 from the germline V gene are SNHLY and FYNNEI. Deletions cut 11 bases from V and 5 bases from J, with 13 bases between. CDR3 loop: CAGGDGDNSPLHF. CDR3 coding DNA: TGTGCCGGAGGGGACGGAGATAATTCACCCCTCCACTTT.

The chain joins TRBV5-4 to TRBJ1-3; 7 nucleotides match TRBD1. The CDR3 totals 16 residues. Trimming at V came to 0 bases and at J to 4 bases, leaving 7 bases not matched to a gene. Looked up from germline, CDR1 is SGHNT and CDR2 is YYREEE (reference sequence). CDR3 protein: CASSLASEGAGNTIYF. The CDR3 DNA reads TGTGCCAGCAGCTTGGCCAGTGAGGGGGCCGGAAACACCATATATTTT.

The J gene is TRBJ1-6, the V gene TRBV7-9; 10 nucleotides align to TRBD1. The CDR3 has 14 residues. Germline V CDR1 and CDR2: SEHNR, FQNEAQ (reference sequence). Losses at the gene ends were 5 bases for V and 7 bases for J; bases not matched to a gene: 2. Here the CDR3 DNA reads TGTGCCAGCAGCCCGGACAGGGGGAATTCACCCCTCCACTTT. Translating gives CASSPDRGNSPLHF.

In its sample, this clone was seen a few times. The genes are TRBV5-4 and TRBJ2-1, with D perhaps TRBD2 (6 bases). CDR1 SGHNT and CDR2 YYREEE come from the germline V gene (reference sequence). Trimming removed 0 bases at V and 9 bases at J, with 10 bases between. This CDR3 is 13 amino acids long. In DNA form, the CDR3 reads TGTGCCAGCAGCTTGGGAGCGGAGGGTGAGCAGTTCTTC. Translated, it gives CASSLGAEGEQFF.

Turning to this clone: This may be a read error: a much more frequent sequence differs by one nucleotide. This chain uses TRBV12-3 or TRBV12-4 with TRBJ2-3; no clear D gene. The CDR3 length is 12 residues. V dropped 6 bases and J dropped 1 base, with 5 bases sitting between them. CDR3 coding DNA: TGTGCCAGCAGACGGGGCACAGATACGCAGTATTTT. It translates to CASRRGTDTQYF.

V gene TRBV5-6 combines with J gene TRBJ2-3; 8 nucleotides match TRBD1. The V segment lost 4 bases and the J segment 7 bases; nucleotides outside the gene matches: 11. There are 15 residues in the CDR3. Germline-derived CDR1 and CDR2 are SGHDT and YYEEEE. CDR3 in DNA: TGTGCCAGCAGCCTATTAGCTACAGGGGGTTATACGCAGTATTTT. Translated, it gives CASSLLATGGYTQYF.

This chain connects TRBV7-2 to TRBJ1-4; tentative D call: TRBD1 (6 bases). The CDR3 is made up of 15 amino acids. In germline, CDR1 is SGHTA, CDR2 FQGNSA. V lost 3 bases and J lost 8, with 16 bases in between. CDR3 DNA sequence: TGTGCCAGCAGCTTGAAGACAGGAAAATACGAAAAACTGTTTTTT. Translating it yields CASSLKTGKYEKLFF.

The chain has TRBV6-2 or TRBV6-3 and TRBJ2-7; D is uncertain. The length of the CDR3 is 11 residues. The V end lost 2 bases, the J end lost 11 bases, and 10 bases lay between the germline ends. Germline-derived CDR1 and CDR2 are MNHEY and SVGEGT. CDR3 protein: CASSYPGSKYF. The CDR3 region has the DNA TGTGCCAGCAGTTACCCGGGTTCTAAGTACTTC.

This clone was found many times. The chain has TRBV4-1 and TRBJ2-7; D perhaps matches TRBD2 (6 bases). Germline V gene lookup returns CDR1 MGHRA and CDR2 YSYEKL. V lost 4 bases and J 1 base, leaving 11 bases between the germline ends. CDR3 length equals 14 residues. The CDR3 DNA reads as TGCGCCAGCAGCCGATCCGGGACTTCCTACGAGCAGTACTTC. It translates to CASSRSGTSYEQYF.

Here the CDR3 DNA reads TGTGCCAGCAGGCCCGGGACTATGGGGGAAAAACTGTTTTTT. This gives the protein CASRPGTMGEKLFF. This chain connects TRBV28 to TRBJ1-4, with D perhaps matching TRBD1 (5 bases). Germline assignment: CDR1 MDHEN and CDR2 SYDVKM. CDR3 length: 14 residues. V shed 6 bases and J shed 8 bases, with 16 bases lying between them.

The V and J genes are TRBV18 and TRBJ2-5, with D possibly matching TRBD2 (5 bases). The CDR3 runs to 14 residues. The V and J ends lost 1 base and 3 bases respectively, with 9 bases between them. Germline V gene data show CDR1 as KGHSH and CDR2 as LQKENI. CDR3 loop: CASSPRYGEETQYF. The CDR3 DNA reads as TGTGCCAGCTCACCACGGTACGGGGAAGAGACCCAGTACTTC.

This sequence joins TRBV29-1 and TRBJ2-7, with 9 positions matching TRBD1. This CDR3 is built from 15 residues. Trimming took 6 bases from V and 1 from J; bases not matched to a gene: 10. The germline CDR1 and CDR2 sequences are SQVTM and ANQGSEA. The CDR3 region is CSVRIGQGTSYEQYF. CDR3 coding DNA: TGCAGCGTCAGGATTGGACAGGGGACATCCTACGAGCAGTACTTC.

This clone occurred once. V and J are TRBV27 and TRBJ2-3, with TRBD1 as a possible D gene (5 bases). Germline loops: CDR1 MNHEY, CDR2 SMNVEV (reference sequence). This CDR3 is 14 amino acids long. The V end lost 5 bases, the J end lost 6 bases, and 15 bases lay between the germline ends. DNA of the CDR3: TGTGCCAGCAGTCCCACAGGTAACGGGGATACGCAGTATTTT. Its protein is CASSPTGNGDTQYF.

The chain recombines TRBV28 with TRBJ1-3; 7 bases match TRBD1. The CDR3 sequence is 13 residues long. The V gene end was trimmed by 8 bases and the J gene end by 4 bases; junction bases not matched to a gene: 5. The germline CDR1 and CDR2 sequences are MDHEN and SYDVKM. The CDR3 spells CASSGTVGNTIYF. CDR3 DNA: TGTGCCAGCTCCGGGACAGTAGGAAACACCATATATTTT. Together with reference TRBV28 and TRBJ1-3, the CDR3 gives the full variable domain: DVKVTQSSRYLVKRTGEKVFLECVQDMDHENMFWYRQDPGLGLRLIYFSYDVKMKEKGDIPEGYSVSREKKERFSLILESASTNQTSMYLCASSGTVGNTIYFGEGSWLTVV.